The rows below give T cell receptor beta chains drawn from one sample of a study of PD-1 blockade in classical Hodgkin lymphoma. The data were produced by immunoSEQ multiplex PCR, yet TCRdb's version contains in-frame clones alone and is incomplete. The sample contains around 66,000 clones, roughly nine tenths of which appear only once. The sequences come from peripheral blood mononuclear cells (PBMCs), collected at baseline. The receptors come from a human donor with classical Hodgkin lymphoma. Both conserved end residues are part of each CDR3. The order of the fields is D gene, V gene, J gene, clone size, CDR3 protein, CDR3 DNA. The D gene is left open where the match is weak. A row's size may be missing; if present it is once, few, many or a size class.

d_gene: TRBD2; v_gene: TRBV5-1; j_gene: TRBJ2-3; abundance: once; CDR3aa: CASSSGGAGKDTQYF; CDR3nt: TGCGCCAGCAGCTCCGGGGGGGCCGGGAAAGATACGCAGTATTTT
d_gene: .; v_gene: TRBV21-1; j_gene: TRBJ1-1; abundance: .; CDR3aa: CASSKRGKGETEAFF; CDR3nt: TGTGCCAGCAGCAAAAGGGGGAAGGGGGAGACTGAAGCTTTCTTT
d_gene: .; v_gene: TRBV19; j_gene: TRBJ1-3; abundance: .; CDR3aa: CASSIDGPTPGNTIYF; CDR3nt: TGTGCCAGTAGTATAGACGGACCTACCCCTGGAAACACCATATATTTT
d_gene: TRBD2; v_gene: TRBV2; j_gene: TRBJ2-3; abundance: .; CDR3aa: CASNTVGTSAFTDTQYF; CDR3nt: TGTGCCAGCAATACTGTGGGGACTAGCGCCTTCACAGATACGCAGTATTTT
d_gene: .; v_gene: TRBV6-6; j_gene: TRBJ2-3; abundance: .; CDR3aa: CASRTGRAWGTDTQYF; CDR3nt: TGTGCCAGCAGAACAGGGAGAGCGTGGGGCACAGATACGCAGTATTTT
d_gene: TRBD1; v_gene: TRBV7-9; j_gene: TRBJ2-7; abundance: once; CDR3aa: CASSQGQGADEQYF; CDR3nt: TGTGCCAGCAGCCAGGGACAGGGCGCAGACGAGCAGTACTTC
d_gene: .; v_gene: TRBV19; j_gene: TRBJ2-3; abundance: once; CDR3aa: CASSIGGDTQYF; CDR3nt: TGTGCCAGTAGTATTGGGGGGGATACGCAGTATTTT
d_gene: .; v_gene: TRBV5-1; j_gene: TRBJ2-3; abundance: .; CDR3aa: CASSLGTGFTSTDTQYF; CDR3nt: TGCGCCAGCAGCTTGGGCACAGGGTTCACTAGCACAGATACGCAGTATTTT
d_gene: TRBD1; v_gene: TRBV6-1; j_gene: TRBJ1-2; abundance: .; CDR3aa: CASSVRTGAGYTF; CDR3nt: TGTGCCAGCAGTGTCAGGACAGGGGCTGGCTACACCTTC
d_gene: .; v_gene: TRBV5-1; j_gene: TRBJ2-3; abundance: few; CDR3aa: CASMKGGHVDTQYF; CDR3nt: TGCGCCAGCATGAAGGGGGGCCACGTAGATACGCAGTATTTT
d_gene: TRBD1; v_gene: TRBV2; j_gene: TRBJ2-5; abundance: .; CDR3aa: CASIPYGGDRGHRGETQYF; CDR3nt: TGTGCCAGCATACCGTACGGGGGAGACAGGGGGCATCGAGGAGAGACCCAGTACTTC
d_gene: .; v_gene: TRBV6-5; j_gene: TRBJ1-1; abundance: .; CDR3aa: CASSYFPNTEAFF; CDR3nt: TGTGCCAGCAGTTACTTCCCGAACACTGAAGCTTTCTTT
d_gene: TRBD2; v_gene: TRBV27; j_gene: TRBJ2-3; abundance: .; CDR3aa: CASRMPAGEDTQYF; CDR3nt: TGTGCCAGCAGGATGCCAGCGGGGGAGGATACGCAGTATTTT
d_gene: .; v_gene: TRBV6-1; j_gene: TRBJ1-5; abundance: .; CDR3aa: CASGQGNQPQHF; CDR3nt: TGTGCCAGCGGGCAGGGAAATCAGCCCCAGCATTTT
d_gene: .; v_gene: TRBV29-1; j_gene: TRBJ1-1; abundance: .; CDR3aa: CSVSGDGAFF; CDR3nt: TGCAGCGTTAGTGGGGACGGGGCTTTCTTT
d_gene: .; v_gene: TRBV29-1; j_gene: TRBJ2-1; abundance: .; CDR3aa: CSVEDPDRRLYNEQFF; CDR3nt: TGCAGCGTTGAAGATCCCGACAGGAGACTGTACAATGAGCAGTTCTTC
d_gene: .; v_gene: TRBV13; j_gene: TRBJ2-7; abundance: .; CDR3aa: CASSSRGIDPEQYF; CDR3nt: TGTGCCAGCAGCTCCAGGGGTATTGACCCTGAGCAGTACTTC
d_gene: .; v_gene: TRBV9; j_gene: TRBJ1-3; abundance: .; CDR3aa: CASSPRVGSGNTIYF; CDR3nt: TGTGCCAGCAGCCCCAGGGTGGGGTCTGGAAACACCATATATTTT
d_gene: .; v_gene: TRBV7-2; j_gene: TRBJ1-1; abundance: .; CDR3aa: CASSPHPVGTANTEAFF; CDR3nt: TGTGCCAGCAGCCCCCATCCGGTTGGTACAGCGAACACTGAAGCTTTCTTT
d_gene: .; v_gene: TRBV5-1; j_gene: TRBJ2-1; abundance: .; CDR3aa: CASSLVATTILGLYNEQFF; CDR3nt: TGCGCCAGCAGCTTGGTAGCAACCACAATCCTGGGGCTCTACAATGAGCAGTTCTTC
d_gene: TRBD1; v_gene: TRBV28; j_gene: TRBJ1-1; abundance: .; CDR3aa: CASSPRQGVNTEAFF; CDR3nt: TGTGCCAGCAGCCCTCGACAGGGGGTGAACACTGAAGCTTTCTTT
d_gene: .; v_gene: TRBV29-1; j_gene: TRBJ2-1; abundance: .; CDR3aa: CSVVSTDYNEQFF; CDR3nt: TGCAGCGTTGTCTCCACAGACTACAATGAGCAGTTCTTC
d_gene: .; v_gene: TRBV4-2; j_gene: TRBJ1-1; abundance: .; CDR3aa: CASSQLKEHQAFF; CDR3nt: TGTGCCAGCAGCCAGCTAAAAGAACATCAAGCTTTCTTT
d_gene: .; v_gene: TRBV6-1; j_gene: TRBJ1-1; abundance: once; CDR3aa: CASSENIPNTEAFF; CDR3nt: TGTGCCAGCAGTGAAAACATCCCGAACACTGAAGCTTTCTTT
d_gene: .; v_gene: TRBV7-9; j_gene: TRBJ2-3; abundance: .; CDR3aa: CASTEFGLIGTDTQYF; CDR3nt: TGTGCCAGCACCGAATTTGGACTGATCGGCACAGATACGCAGTATTTT
d_gene: .; v_gene: TRBV9; j_gene: TRBJ1-2; abundance: once; CDR3aa: CASSVVGREYTF; CDR3nt: TGTGCCAGCAGCGTAGTAGGCAGGGAGTACACCTTC
d_gene: TRBD1; v_gene: TRBV5-1; j_gene: TRBJ1-1; abundance: .; CDR3aa: CASSSRQGNTEAFF; CDR3nt: TGCGCCAGCAGCAGCCGACAGGGCAACACTGAAGCTTTCTTT
d_gene: .; v_gene: TRBV6-1; j_gene: TRBJ2-7; abundance: .; CDR3aa: CASSRFVYEQYF; CDR3nt: TGTGCCAGCAGTCGGTTCGTCTACGAGCAGTACTTC
d_gene: .; v_gene: TRBV4-1; j_gene: TRBJ2-7; abundance: .; CDR3aa: CASSQDTQEQYF; CDR3nt: TGCGCCAGCAGCCAAGATACACAGGAGCAGTACTTC
d_gene: .; v_gene: TRBV5-4; j_gene: TRBJ2-1; abundance: .; CDR3aa: CASRMRTGSSEQFF; CDR3nt: TGTGCCAGCCGAATGAGAACGGGCTCCAGTGAGCAGTTCTTC
d_gene: .; v_gene: TRBV15; j_gene: TRBJ2-1; abundance: .; CDR3aa: CATSRDQASLVGQFF; CDR3nt: TGTGCCACCAGCAGAGATCAGGCCAGCCTCGTAGGCCAGTTCTTC
d_gene: TRBD1; v_gene: TRBV5-6; j_gene: TRBJ1-2; abundance: .; CDR3aa: CASSSPRGLNGYTF; CDR3nt: TGTGCCAGCAGCTCCCCCAGGGGGCTTAATGGCTACACCTTC
d_gene: .; v_gene: TRBV11-2; j_gene: TRBJ2-7; abundance: once; CDR3aa: CASSRLIGDHSYEQYF; CDR3nt: TGTGCCAGCAGCCGCCTTATCGGGGACCACTCCTACGAGCAGTACTTC
d_gene: .; v_gene: TRBV6-1; j_gene: TRBJ1-2; abundance: .; CDR3aa: CASSEVRVRYGYTF; CDR3nt: TGTGCCAGCAGTGAAGTAAGGGTTCGGTATGGCTACACCTTC
d_gene: .; v_gene: TRBV30; j_gene: TRBJ1-6; abundance: .; CDR3aa: CAWSAPGAPLWEALHF; CDR3nt: TGTGCCTGGAGTGCCCCAGGGGCGCCCCTATGGGAGGCCCTCCACTTT
d_gene: TRBD2; v_gene: TRBV5-1; j_gene: TRBJ2-1; abundance: .; CDR3aa: CASTLGAGPLYNEQFF; CDR3nt: TGCGCCAGCACCCTTGGAGCGGGGCCTCTCTACAATGAGCAGTTCTTC
d_gene: .; v_gene: TRBV6-6; j_gene: TRBJ1-1; abundance: .; CDR3aa: CASSSLANTEAFF; CDR3nt: TGTGCCAGCAGTTCTTTGGCGAACACTGAAGCTTTCTTT
d_gene: .; v_gene: TRBV2; j_gene: TRBJ2-2; abundance: .; CDR3aa: CASNTPGRNTGELFF; CDR3nt: TGTGCCAGCAATACCCCGGGACGGAACACCGGGGAGCTGTTTTTT
d_gene: TRBD2; v_gene: TRBV7-8; j_gene: TRBJ2-2; abundance: .; CDR3aa: CASSRLAAANTGELFF; CDR3nt: TGTGCCAGCAGCCGACTAGCCGCAGCGAACACCGGGGAGCTGTTTTTT
d_gene: .; v_gene: TRBV7-8; j_gene: TRBJ1-5; abundance: .; CDR3aa: CASSLDRRRNQPQHF; CDR3nt: TGTGCCAGCAGCTTAGACCGACGGAGGAATCAGCCCCAGCATTTT
d_gene: .; v_gene: TRBV29-1; j_gene: TRBJ1-4; abundance: .; CDR3aa: CSVSGDDEKLFF; CDR3nt: TGCAGCGTTTCAGGGGACGATGAAAAACTGTTTTTT
d_gene: TRBD1; v_gene: TRBV12-5; j_gene: TRBJ2-5; abundance: .; CDR3aa: CASGLVVRGQGAETQYF; CDR3nt: TGTGCTAGTGGTTTGGTAGTGAGGGGACAGGGGGCCGAGACCCAGTACTTC
d_gene: TRBD1; v_gene: TRBV4-1; j_gene: TRBJ2-7; abundance: few; CDR3aa: CASSHPGQSSYEQYF; CDR3nt: TGCGCCAGCAGCCATCCGGGACAGAGCTCCTACGAGCAGTACTTC
d_gene: .; v_gene: TRBV6-5; j_gene: TRBJ1-2; abundance: .; CDR3aa: CASSSQGAPYGYTF; CDR3nt: TGTGCCAGCAGCTCCCAGGGCGCCCCCTATGGCTACACCTTC
d_gene: TRBD1; v_gene: TRBV15; j_gene: TRBJ2-3; abundance: once; CDR3aa: CATSRDRGLGDTQYF; CDR3nt: TGTGCCACCAGCCGGGACAGGGGGTTAGGGGATACGCAGTATTTT
d_gene: .; v_gene: TRBV2; j_gene: TRBJ2-1; abundance: few; CDR3aa: CASSGSFTSSGEQFF; CDR3nt: TGTGCCAGCAGTGGGAGTTTCACTAGCTCGGGTGAGCAGTTCTTC
d_gene: .; v_gene: TRBV5-5; j_gene: TRBJ1-2; abundance: .; CDR3aa: CASSLPGQGAGYGYTF; CDR3nt: TGTGCCAGCAGCTTGCCGGGTCAGGGCGCGGGCTATGGCTACACCTTC
d_gene: .; v_gene: TRBV6-1; j_gene: TRBJ1-6; abundance: .; CDR3aa: CASSERTVSSPLHF; CDR3nt: TGTGCCAGCAGTGAACGGACCGTTTCTTCACCCCTCCACTTT
d_gene: .; v_gene: TRBV28; j_gene: TRBJ2-5; abundance: .; CDR3aa: CASSFWEETQYF; CDR3nt: TGTGCCAGCAGTTTCTGGGAAGAGACCCAGTACTTC
d_gene: .; v_gene: TRBV25-1; j_gene: TRBJ1-1; abundance: .; CDR3aa: CASSELIGAEAFF; CDR3nt: TGTGCCAGCAGTGAATTGATAGGGGCTGAAGCTTTCTTT
d_gene: .; v_gene: TRBV5-6; j_gene: TRBJ2-2; abundance: .; CDR3aa: CASSQGPGTGELFF; CDR3nt: TGTGCCAGCAGCCAAGGACCGGGCACCGGGGAGCTGTTTTTT
d_gene: TRBD1; v_gene: TRBV7-9; j_gene: TRBJ1-2; abundance: .; CDR3aa: CASRTTGGAIYGYTF; CDR3nt: TGTGCCAGCAGGACCACAGGGGGCGCTATCTATGGCTACACCTTC
d_gene: .; v_gene: TRBV10-2; j_gene: TRBJ1-1; abundance: .; CDR3aa: CASSELNTEAFF; CDR3nt: TGCGCCAGCAGTGAGTTGAACACTGAAGCTTTCTTT
d_gene: .; v_gene: TRBV19; j_gene: TRBJ2-7; abundance: .; CDR3aa: CASSKEGANYEQYF; CDR3nt: TGTGCCAGTAGTAAGGAGGGGGCAAACTACGAGCAGTACTTC
d_gene: TRBD1; v_gene: TRBV27; j_gene: TRBJ2-7; abundance: .; CDR3aa: CASRGQGGEQYF; CDR3nt: TGTGCCAGCAGGGGACAGGGTGGCGAGCAGTACTTC